This T cell receptor (beta chain) appears in the sequencing data of a study of vaccination and CD4 T cells after COVID-19. About the research overall: Post-COVID specimens were obtained a median about 100 days after diagnosis (range 35 to 161). Cultures designated as controls were supplied with a CEFX pool, an HIV-1 Nef pool, or no peptide. Sampling that followed vaccination took place a median roughly 69 days after dose two, within a range of 14 to 241.

Sequencing of DNA taken from cultured CD4+ T cells relied on the Oncomine TCR Beta short-read assay. MiXCR, applied by TCRdb to the PCR reads, yields one record per CDR3 protein. The profile covers more than 15,000 distinct CDR3 sequences, with about 53% appearing a single time and around 33% taken by the ten largest. Germline V gives CDR1 ENHRY, CDR2 SYGVKD. V lost 0 bases to trimming and J lost 1 base; unmatched junction nucleotides: 2. This CDR3 contains 15 residues. This clonotype was observed once. The target antigen is unknown. The treatment: roughly ten-day PBMC culture with coronavirus spike peptide pools or control peptides (ViraFEST assay). PCR positivity was dated March to December 2020, before US Alpha, Beta and Delta variants.

This specimen was cultured CD4+ T cells from blood, taken after SARS-CoV-2 vaccination. This receptor was identified in a human donor with COVID-19. The chain has TRBV10-3 and TRBJ1-2, with 7 bases that match TRBD1. CDR3 nucleotides: TGTGCCATCAGTGAGTCACAGGGGTATAACTATGGCTACACCTTC. It yields the protein CAISESQGYNYGYTF.